A selection of T cell receptor beta chains follows, all from one sample in a study of cytomegalovirus exposure and HLA in healthy donors. Clones were read by immunoSEQ multiplex PCR, and TCRdb kept only the in-frame ones, dropping some. This sample yields 90,000 to 140,000 clones, of which over 65% are seen a single time; around 8.5% belongs to the top ten. Sequencing was carried out using PBMCs. These receptors were collected from a man between 35 and 55 years old in good health and CMV-seropositive. CDR3s include the opening cysteine and the closing phenylalanine or tryptophan. D genes are given only for firm matches. Clone size appears in some rows only: once, few, many, or a class for an expanded clone.

J gene	D gene	V gene	clone size	CDR3 DNA	CDR3 protein
TRBJ1-1	TRBD1	TRBV28	NA	TGTGCCAGCAGCATTGGGGGGACAGTTTTCGTGAACACTGAAGCTTTCTTT	CASSIGGTVFVNTEAFF
TRBJ2-7	NA	TRBV5-5	NA	TGTGCCAGCAGCTGGGCAGGATACGAGCAGTACTTC	CASSWAGYEQYF
TRBJ2-5	TRBD1	TRBV9	NA	TGTGCCAGCAGCGTAGGGGCAGGGGGCCCTCAAGAGACCCAGTACTTC	CASSVGAGGPQETQYF
TRBJ2-1	TRBD1	TRBV9	NA	TGTGCCAGCAGCGTTCCGGGACAGGGCCACAGGTCCTACAATGAGCAGTTCTTC	CASSVPGQGHRSYNEQFF
TRBJ2-2	NA	TRBV4-3	NA	TGCGCCAGCAGCCTTGATAATGGGGGGATCGGGGAGCTGTTTTTT	CASSLDNGGIGELFF
TRBJ2-3	NA	TRBV4-3	NA	TGCGCCAGCAGCCAAGAAGCTCCCACAGATACGCAGTATTTT	CASSQEAPTDTQYF
TRBJ2-6	NA	TRBV2	NA	TGTGCCAGCAGTGAAGATCCAGCGAGGTTCATCTCTGGGGCCAACGTCCTGACTTTC	CASSEDPARFISGANVLTF
TRBJ1-5	NA	TRBV19	NA	TGTGCCAGTCGTTACCGCGGCAGATCAAATCAGCCCCAGCATTTT	CASRYRGRSNQPQHF
TRBJ2-5	NA	TRBV2	NA	TGTGCCAGCAGTAATGACTCACCTGAGACCCAGTACTTC	CASSNDSPETQYF
TRBJ2-1	NA	TRBV7-2	once	TGTGCCAGCAGCTTTAACCGAGACAATGAGCAGTTCTTC	CASSFNRDNEQFF
TRBJ2-1	TRBD2	TRBV18	few	TGTGCCAGCTCACCACAACAAAAGCGGGAGGGCTACAATGAGCAGTTCTTC	CASSPQQKREGYNEQFF
TRBJ2-5	TRBD2	TRBV7-8	few	TGTGCCAGCAGCTCACTCGGGGGGGCCCCCGAGACCCAGTACTTC	CASSSLGGAPETQYF
TRBJ2-1	TRBD2	TRBV4-3	NA	TGCGCCAGCAGCCCCTCCGGGACTAAAAACAATGAGCAGTTCTTC	CASSPSGTKNNEQFF
TRBJ2-1	NA	TRBV27	NA	TGTGCCAGCAGCTCTCATAGCTCCTACAATGAGCAGTTCTTC	CASSSHSSYNEQFF